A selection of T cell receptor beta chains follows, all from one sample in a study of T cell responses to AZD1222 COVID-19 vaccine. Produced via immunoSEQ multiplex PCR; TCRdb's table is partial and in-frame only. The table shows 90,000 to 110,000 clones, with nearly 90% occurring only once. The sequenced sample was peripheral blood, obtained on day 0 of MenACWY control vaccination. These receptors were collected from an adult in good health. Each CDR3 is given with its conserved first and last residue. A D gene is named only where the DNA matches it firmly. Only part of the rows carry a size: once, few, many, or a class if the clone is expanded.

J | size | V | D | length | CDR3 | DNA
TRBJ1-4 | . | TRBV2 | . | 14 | CASRQRAVGGELFF | TGTGCCAGCAGGCAACGTGCCGTTGGGGGGGAACTGTTTTTT
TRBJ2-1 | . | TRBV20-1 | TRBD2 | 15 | CSASPAGAGYNEQFF | TGCAGTGCTAGTCCAGCGGGAGCAGGGTACAATGAGCAGTTCTTC
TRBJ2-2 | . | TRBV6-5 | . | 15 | CASSTDRGNTGELFF | TGTGCCAGCAGTACCGACCGGGGGAACACCGGGGAGCTGTTTTTT
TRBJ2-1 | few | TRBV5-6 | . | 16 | CASSLLAVSSYNEQFF | TGTGCCAGCAGTCTTTTAGCGGTTAGCTCCTACAATGAGCAGTTCTTC
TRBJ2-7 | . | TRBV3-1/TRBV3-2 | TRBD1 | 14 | CASRRGPYSYEQYF | TGTGCCAGCCGCAGGGGGCCTTACTCCTACGAGCAGTACTTC
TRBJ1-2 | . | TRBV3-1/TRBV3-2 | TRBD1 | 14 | CASRNNRDSAYYTF | TGTGCCAGCAGAAACAATAGGGACAGTGCATACTACACCTTC
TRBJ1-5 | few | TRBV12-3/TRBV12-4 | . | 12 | CASSLRDQPQHF | TGTGCCAGCAGTTTGAGAGATCAGCCCCAGCATTTT
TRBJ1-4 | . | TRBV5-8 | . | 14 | CASGPRTLMKKLFF | TGTGCCAGCGGGCCCAGGACCTTAATGAAAAAACTGTTTTTT
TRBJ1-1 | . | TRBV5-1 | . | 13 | CASSLTVNTEAFF | TGCGCCAGCAGCCTAACAGTGAACACTGAAGCTTTCTTT
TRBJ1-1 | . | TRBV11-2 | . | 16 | CASSLDRQIFSTEAFF | TGTGCCAGCAGCTTAGATAGGCAGATCTTCTCCACTGAAGCTTTCTTT
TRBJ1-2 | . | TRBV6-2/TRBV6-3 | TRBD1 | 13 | CASTPDRSVGYTF | TGTGCCAGCACCCCGGACAGGTCGGTTGGCTACACCTTC